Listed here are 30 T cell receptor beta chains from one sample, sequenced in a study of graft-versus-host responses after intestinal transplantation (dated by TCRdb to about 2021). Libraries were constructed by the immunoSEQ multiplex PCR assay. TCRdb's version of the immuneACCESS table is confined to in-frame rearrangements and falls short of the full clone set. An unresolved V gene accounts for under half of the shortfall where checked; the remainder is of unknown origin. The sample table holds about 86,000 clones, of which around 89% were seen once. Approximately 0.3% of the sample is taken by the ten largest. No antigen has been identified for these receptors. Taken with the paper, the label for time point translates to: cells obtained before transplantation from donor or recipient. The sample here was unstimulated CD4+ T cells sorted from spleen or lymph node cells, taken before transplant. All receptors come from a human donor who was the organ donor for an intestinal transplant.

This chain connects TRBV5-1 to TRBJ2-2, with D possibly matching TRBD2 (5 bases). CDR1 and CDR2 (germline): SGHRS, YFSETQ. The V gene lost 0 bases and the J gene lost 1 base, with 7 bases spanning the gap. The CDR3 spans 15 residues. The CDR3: CASSLGLRNTGELFF. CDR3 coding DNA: TGCGCCAGCAGCTTGGGACTACGGAACACCGGGGAGCTGTTTTTT.

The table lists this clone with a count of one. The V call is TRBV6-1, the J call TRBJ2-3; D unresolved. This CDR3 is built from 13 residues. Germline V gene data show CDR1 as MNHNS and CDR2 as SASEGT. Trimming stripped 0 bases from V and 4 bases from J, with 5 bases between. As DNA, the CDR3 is TGTGCCAGCAGTGAAGCTGGGCCAGATACGCAGTATTTT. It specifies CASSEAGPDTQYF.

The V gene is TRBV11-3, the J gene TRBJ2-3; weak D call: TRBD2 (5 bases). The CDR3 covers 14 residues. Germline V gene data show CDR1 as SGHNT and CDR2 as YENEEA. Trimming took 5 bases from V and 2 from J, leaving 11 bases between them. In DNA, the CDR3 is TGTGCCAGCAGCCTAGCTGCAGTCACAGATACGCAGTATTTT. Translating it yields CASSLAAVTDTQYF.

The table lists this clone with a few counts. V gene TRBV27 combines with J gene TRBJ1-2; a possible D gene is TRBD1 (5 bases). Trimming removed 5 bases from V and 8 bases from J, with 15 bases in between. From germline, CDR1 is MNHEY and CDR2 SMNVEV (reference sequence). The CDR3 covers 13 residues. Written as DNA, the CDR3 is TGTGCCAGCAGTCCGAACCAGGGTCTCGGCTACACCTTC. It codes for CASSPNQGLGYTF.

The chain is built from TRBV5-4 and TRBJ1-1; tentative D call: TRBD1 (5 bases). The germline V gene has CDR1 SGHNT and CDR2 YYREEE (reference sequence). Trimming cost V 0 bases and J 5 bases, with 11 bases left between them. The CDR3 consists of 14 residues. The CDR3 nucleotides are TGTGCCAGCAGCTTGGCCGGGGGTAGGACTGAAGCTTTCTTT. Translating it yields CASSLAGGRTEAFF.

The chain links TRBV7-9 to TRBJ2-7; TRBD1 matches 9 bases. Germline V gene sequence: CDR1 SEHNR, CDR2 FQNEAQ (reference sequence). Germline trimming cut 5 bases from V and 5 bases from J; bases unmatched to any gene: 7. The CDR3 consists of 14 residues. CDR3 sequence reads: CASSARQGVHEQYF. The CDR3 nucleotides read TGTGCCAGCAGCGCCAGACAGGGGGTGCACGAGCAGTACTTC.

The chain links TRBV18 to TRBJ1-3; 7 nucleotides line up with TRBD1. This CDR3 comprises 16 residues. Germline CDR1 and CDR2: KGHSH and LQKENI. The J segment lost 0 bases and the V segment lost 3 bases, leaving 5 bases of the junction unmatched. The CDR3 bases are TGTGCCAGCTCACCTATGCAGGGGGACTCTGGAAACACCATATATTTT. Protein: CASSPMQGDSGNTIYF.

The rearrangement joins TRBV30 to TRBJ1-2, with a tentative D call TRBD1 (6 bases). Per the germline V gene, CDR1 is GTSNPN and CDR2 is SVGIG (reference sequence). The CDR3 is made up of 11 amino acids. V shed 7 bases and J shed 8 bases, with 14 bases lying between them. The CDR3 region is CASNTGLGYTF. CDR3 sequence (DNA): TGTGCCTCCAATACAGGGTTGGGCTACACCTTC.

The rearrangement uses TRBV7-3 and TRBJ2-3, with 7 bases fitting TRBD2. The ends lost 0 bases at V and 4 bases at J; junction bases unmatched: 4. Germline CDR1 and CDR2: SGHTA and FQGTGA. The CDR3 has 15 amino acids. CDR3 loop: CASSLTGLRADTQYF. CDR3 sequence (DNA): TGTGCCAGCAGCTTAACGGGACTACGGGCAGATACGCAGTATTTT. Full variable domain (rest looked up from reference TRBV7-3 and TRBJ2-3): GAGVSQTPSNKVTEKGKYVELRCDPISGHTALYWYRQSLGQGPEFLIYFQGTGAADDSGLPNDRFFAVRPEGSVSTLKIQRTERGDSAVYLCASSLTGLRADTQYFGPGTRLTVL.

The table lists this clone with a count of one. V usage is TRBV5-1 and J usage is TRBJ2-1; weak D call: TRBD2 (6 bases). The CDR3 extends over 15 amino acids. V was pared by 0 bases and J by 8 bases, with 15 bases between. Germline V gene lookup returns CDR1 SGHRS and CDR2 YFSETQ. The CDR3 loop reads CASSLAASVGDEQFF. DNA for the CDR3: TGCGCCAGCAGCTTGGCGGCTAGCGTCGGTGATGAGCAGTTCTTC.

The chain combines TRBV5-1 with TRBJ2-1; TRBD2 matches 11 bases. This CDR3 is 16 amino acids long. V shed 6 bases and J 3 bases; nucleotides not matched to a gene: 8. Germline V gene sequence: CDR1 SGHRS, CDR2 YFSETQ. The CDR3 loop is CASTPTGTSGYNEQFF. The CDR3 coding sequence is TGCGCCAGCACCCCGACCGGGACTAGCGGCTACAATGAGCAGTTCTTC.

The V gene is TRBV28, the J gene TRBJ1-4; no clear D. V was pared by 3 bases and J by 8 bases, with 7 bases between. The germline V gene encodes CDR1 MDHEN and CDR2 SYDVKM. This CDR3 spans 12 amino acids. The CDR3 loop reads CASSLLREKLFF. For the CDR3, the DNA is TGTGCCAGCAGTTTGCTCAGGGAAAAACTGTTTTTT.

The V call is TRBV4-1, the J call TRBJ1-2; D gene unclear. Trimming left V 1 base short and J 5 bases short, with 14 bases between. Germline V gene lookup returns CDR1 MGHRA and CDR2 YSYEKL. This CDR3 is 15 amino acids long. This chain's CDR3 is CASSQVGVGGYGYTF. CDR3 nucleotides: TGCGCCAGCAGCCAAGTAGGCGTAGGAGGGTATGGCTACACCTTC.

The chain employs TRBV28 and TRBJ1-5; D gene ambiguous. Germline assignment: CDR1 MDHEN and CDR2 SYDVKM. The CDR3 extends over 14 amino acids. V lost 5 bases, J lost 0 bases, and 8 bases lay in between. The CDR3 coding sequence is TGTGCCAGCAGTGCTGGCGGTAGCAATCAGCCCCAGCATTTT. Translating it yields CASSAGGSNQPQHF.

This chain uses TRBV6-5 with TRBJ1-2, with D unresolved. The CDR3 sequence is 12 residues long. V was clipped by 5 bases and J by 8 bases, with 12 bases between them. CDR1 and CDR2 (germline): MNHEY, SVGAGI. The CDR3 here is CASSGEPWGYTF. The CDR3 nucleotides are TGTGCCAGCAGTGGGGAGCCGTGGGGCTACACCTTC.

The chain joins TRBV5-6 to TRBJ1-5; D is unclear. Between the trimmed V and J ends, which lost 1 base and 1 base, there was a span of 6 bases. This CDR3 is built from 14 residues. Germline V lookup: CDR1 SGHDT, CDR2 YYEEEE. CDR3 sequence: CASSLRVSNQPQHF. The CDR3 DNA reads TGTGCCAGCAGCTTGCGGGTAAGCAATCAGCCCCAGCATTTT.

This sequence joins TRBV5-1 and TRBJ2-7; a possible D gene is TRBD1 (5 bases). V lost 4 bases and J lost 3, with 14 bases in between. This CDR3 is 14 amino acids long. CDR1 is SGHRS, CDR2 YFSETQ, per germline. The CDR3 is CASSPQGQHYEQYF. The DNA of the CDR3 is TGCGCCAGCAGCCCGCAGGGCCAACACTACGAGCAGTACTTC.

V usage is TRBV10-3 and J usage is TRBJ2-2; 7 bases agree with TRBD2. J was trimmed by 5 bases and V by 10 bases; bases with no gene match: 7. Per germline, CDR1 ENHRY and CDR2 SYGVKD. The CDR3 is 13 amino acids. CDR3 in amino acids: CATSSGPTGELFF. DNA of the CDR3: TGTGCCACCTCTAGCGGACCAACCGGGGAGCTGTTTTTT.

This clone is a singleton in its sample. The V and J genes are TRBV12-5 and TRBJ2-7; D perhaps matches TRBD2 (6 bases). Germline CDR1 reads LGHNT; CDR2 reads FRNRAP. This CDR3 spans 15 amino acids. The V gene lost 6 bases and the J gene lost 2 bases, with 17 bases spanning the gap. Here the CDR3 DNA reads TGTGCTAGTGGCCCCGGGGGTCTTGGGCCCTACGAGCAGTACTTC. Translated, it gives CASGPGGLGPYEQYF.

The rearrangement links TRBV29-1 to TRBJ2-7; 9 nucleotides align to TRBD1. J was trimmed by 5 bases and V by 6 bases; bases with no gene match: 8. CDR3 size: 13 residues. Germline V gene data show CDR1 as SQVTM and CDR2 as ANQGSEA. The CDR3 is CSVSGTGIDEQYF. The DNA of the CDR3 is TGCAGCGTGTCCGGGACAGGGATCGACGAGCAGTACTTC.

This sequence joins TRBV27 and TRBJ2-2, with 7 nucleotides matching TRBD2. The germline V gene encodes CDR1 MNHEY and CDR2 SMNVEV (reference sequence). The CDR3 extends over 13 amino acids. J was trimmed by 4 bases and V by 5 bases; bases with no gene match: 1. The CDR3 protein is CASSSGTTGELFF. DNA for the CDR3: TGTGCCAGCAGTAGCGGGACCACCGGGGAGCTGTTTTTT.

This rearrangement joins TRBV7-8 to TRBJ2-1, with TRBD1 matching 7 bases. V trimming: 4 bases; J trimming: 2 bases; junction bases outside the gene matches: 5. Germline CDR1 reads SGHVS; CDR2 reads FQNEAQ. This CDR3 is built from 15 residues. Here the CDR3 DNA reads TGTGCCAGCAGCTCTGGGCAGGGGGCCTACAATGAGCAGTTCTTC. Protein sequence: CASSSGQGAYNEQFF.

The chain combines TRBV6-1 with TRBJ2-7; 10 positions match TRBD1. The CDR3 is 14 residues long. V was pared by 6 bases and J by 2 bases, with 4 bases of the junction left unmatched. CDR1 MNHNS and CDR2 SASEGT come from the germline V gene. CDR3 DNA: TGTGCCAGCAGGGACAGGGGGACAACCTACGAGCAGTACTTC. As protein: CASRDRGTTYEQYF.

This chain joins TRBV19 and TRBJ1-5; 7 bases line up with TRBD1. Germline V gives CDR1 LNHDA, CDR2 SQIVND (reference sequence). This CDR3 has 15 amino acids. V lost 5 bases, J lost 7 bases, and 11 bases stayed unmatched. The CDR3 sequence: CASSSRQGQGQPQHF. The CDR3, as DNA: TGTGCCAGTAGTTCAAGACAGGGACAAGGGCAGCCCCAGCATTTT.

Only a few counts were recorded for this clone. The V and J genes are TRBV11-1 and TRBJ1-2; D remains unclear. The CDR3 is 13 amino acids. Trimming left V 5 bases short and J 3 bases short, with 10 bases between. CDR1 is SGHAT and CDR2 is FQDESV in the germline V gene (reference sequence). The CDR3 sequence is CASSPLADYGYTF. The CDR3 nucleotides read TGTGCCAGCAGCCCTTTAGCCGACTATGGCTACACCTTC.

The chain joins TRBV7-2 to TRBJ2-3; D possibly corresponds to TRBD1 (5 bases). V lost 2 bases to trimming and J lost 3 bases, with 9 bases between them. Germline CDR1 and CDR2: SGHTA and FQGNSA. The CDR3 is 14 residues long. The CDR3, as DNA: TGTGCCAGCAGCTTATACGGACATACAGATACGCAGTATTTT. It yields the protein CASSLYGHTDTQYF.

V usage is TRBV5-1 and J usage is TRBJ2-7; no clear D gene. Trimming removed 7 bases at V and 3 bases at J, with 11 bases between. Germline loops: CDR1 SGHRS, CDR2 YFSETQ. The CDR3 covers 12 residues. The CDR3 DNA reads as TGCGCCAGCGGCCTCAATTACTACGAGCAGTACTTC. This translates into CASGLNYYEQYF.

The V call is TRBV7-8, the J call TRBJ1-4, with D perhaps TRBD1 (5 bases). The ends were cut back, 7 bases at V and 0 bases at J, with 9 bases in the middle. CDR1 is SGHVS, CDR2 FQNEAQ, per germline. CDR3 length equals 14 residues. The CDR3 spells CASNRGTTNEKLFF. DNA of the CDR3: TGTGCCAGCAATCGGGGGACAACTAATGAAAAACTGTTTTTT.

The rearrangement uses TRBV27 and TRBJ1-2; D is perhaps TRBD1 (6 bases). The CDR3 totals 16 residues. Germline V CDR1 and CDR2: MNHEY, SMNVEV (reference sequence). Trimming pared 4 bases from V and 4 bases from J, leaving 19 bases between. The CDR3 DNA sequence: TGTGCCAGCAGTTGGGACCCCAGGGGACCTACCTATGGCTACACCTTC. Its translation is CASSWDPRGPTYGYTF.

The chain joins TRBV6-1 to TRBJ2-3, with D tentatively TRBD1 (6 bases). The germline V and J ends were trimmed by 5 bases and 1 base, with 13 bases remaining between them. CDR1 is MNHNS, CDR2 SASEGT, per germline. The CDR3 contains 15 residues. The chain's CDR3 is CASSKSDRRTDTQYF. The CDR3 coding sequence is TGTGCCAGCAGTAAATCGGACAGACGCACAGATACGCAGTATTTT.